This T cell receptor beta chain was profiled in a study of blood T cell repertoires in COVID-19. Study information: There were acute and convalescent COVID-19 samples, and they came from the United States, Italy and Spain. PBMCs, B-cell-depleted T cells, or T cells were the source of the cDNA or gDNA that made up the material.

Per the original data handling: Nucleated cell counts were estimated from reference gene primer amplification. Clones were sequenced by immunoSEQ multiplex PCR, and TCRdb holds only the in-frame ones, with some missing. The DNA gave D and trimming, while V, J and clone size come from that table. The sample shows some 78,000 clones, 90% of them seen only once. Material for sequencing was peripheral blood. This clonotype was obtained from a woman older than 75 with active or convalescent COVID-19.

The DNA of the CDR3 is TGTGCCAGCAGCTTACAGGGACATAGCACAGATACGCAGTATTTT. Amino acids: CASSLQGHSTDTQYF. The chain carries TRBV7-2 and TRBJ2-3; D may be TRBD1 (6 bases). This CDR3 spans 15 amino acids. Trimming removed 2 bases at V and 0 bases at J, with 9 bases between. Looked up from germline, CDR1 is SGHTA and CDR2 is FQGNSA.